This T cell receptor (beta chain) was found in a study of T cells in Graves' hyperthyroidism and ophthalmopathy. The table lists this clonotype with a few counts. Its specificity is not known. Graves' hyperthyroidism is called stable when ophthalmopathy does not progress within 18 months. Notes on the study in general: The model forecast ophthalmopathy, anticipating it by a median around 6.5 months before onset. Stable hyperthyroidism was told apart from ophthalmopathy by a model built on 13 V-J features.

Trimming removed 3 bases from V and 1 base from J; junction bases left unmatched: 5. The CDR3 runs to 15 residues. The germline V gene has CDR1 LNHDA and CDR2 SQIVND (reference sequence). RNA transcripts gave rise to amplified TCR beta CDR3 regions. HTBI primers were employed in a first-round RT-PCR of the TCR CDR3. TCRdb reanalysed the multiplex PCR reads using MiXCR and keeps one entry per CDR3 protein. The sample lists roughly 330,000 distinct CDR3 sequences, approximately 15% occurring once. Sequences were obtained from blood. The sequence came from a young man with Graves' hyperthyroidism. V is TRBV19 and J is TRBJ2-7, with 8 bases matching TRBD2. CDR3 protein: CASSIIAGRSYEQYF. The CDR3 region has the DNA TGTGCCAGTAGTATCATAGCGGGACGGTCCTACGAGCAGTACTTC. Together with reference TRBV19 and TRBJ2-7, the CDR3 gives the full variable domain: DGGITQSPKYLFRKEGQNVTLSCEQNLNHDAMYWYRQDPGQGLRLIYYSQIVNDFQKGDIAEGYSVSREKKESFPLTVTSAQKNPTAFYLCASSIIAGRSYEQYFGPGTRLTVT.